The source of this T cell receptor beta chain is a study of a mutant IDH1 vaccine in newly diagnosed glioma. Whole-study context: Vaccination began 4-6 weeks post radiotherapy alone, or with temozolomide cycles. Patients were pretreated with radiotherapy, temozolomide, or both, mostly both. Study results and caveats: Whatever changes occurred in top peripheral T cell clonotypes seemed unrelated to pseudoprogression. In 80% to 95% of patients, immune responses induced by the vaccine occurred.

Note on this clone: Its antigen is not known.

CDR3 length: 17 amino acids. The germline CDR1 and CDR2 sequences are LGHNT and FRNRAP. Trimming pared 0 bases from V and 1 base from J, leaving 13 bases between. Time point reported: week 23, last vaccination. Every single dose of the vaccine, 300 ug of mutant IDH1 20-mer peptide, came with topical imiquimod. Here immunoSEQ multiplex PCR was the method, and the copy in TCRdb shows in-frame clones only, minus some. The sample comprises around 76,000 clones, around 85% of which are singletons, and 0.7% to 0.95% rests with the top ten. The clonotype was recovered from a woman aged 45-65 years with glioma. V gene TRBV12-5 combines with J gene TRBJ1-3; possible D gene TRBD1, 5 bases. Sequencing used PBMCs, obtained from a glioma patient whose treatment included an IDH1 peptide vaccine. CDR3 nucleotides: TGTGCTAGTGGTTTGGTACTTGGTAGACAGTCTGGAAACACCATATATTTT. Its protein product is CASGLVLGRQSGNTIYF.